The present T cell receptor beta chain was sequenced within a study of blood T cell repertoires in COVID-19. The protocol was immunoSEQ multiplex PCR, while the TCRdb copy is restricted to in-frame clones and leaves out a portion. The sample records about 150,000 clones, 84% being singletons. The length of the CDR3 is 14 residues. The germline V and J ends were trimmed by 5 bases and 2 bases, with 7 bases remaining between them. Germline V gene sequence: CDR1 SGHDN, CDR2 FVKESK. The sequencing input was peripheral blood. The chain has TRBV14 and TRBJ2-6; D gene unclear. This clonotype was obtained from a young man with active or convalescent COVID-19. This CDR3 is CASSIRAGANVLTF. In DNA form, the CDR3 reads TGTGCCAGCAGCATACGAGCTGGGGCCAACGTCCTGACTTTC.